The 20 T cell receptor beta chains below all came from one sample that was sequenced in a study of identical twins. TCRdb passed the 5' RACE reads through MiXCR, listing each CDR3 protein once. The sample lists 200,000 to 300,000 distinct CDR3 sequences; roughly a tenth were seen once. The sequenced sample was memory T cells sorted from blood. The receptors originated from a man aged 50-59 years in good health.

This clonotype occurred a few times. This chain links TRBV20-1 with TRBJ1-1; TRBD1 might be the D (5 bases). The length of the CDR3 is 13 residues. Germline assignment: CDR1 DFQATT and CDR2 SNEGSKA (reference sequence). The V end lost 3 bases, the J end lost 0 bases, and 8 bases lay between the germline ends. CDR3 in DNA: TGCAGTGCTAGGGGACCGATGAACACTGAAGCTTTCTTT. This encodes CSARGPMNTEAFF.

This chain uses TRBV27 with TRBJ1-6; 7 bases fit TRBD1. CDR3 size: 15 residues. With 2 bases clipped from V and 7 bases from J, the junction kept 5 bases outside the gene matches. Germline V lookup: CDR1 MNHEY, CDR2 SMNVEV (reference sequence). The CDR3 nucleotides read TGTGCCAGCAGTTTAGCCCGGGACAGCAATTCACCCCTCCACTTT. It specifies CASSLARDSNSPLHF.

This rearrangement joins TRBV12-3 or TRBV12-4 to TRBJ2-3; D may correspond to TRBD1 or TRBD2 (5 bases each). This CDR3 contains 15 residues. With 5 bases removed from V and 1 base from J, the gap between germline ends came to 13 bases. CDR3 sequence: CASSRDGTRTDTQYF. In DNA, the CDR3 is TGTGCCAGCAGTCGGGACGGTACCCGCACAGATACGCAGTATTTT.

A remark on this clonotype: This may be a read error: a much more frequent sequence differs by one nucleotide. The rearrangement links TRBV2 to TRBJ2-2; perhaps TRBD1 as D (5 bases). The V gene's germline CDR1 is SNHLY and CDR2 FYNNEI. This CDR3 has 17 residues. Between the trimmed V and J ends, which lost 4 bases and 1 base, there was a span of 16 bases. The CDR3 protein is CASSGALSGRNTGELFF. CDR3 bases: TGTGCCAGCAGTGGAGCGCTTTCAGGGCGGAACACCGGGGAGCTGTTTTTT.

This clonotype was seen many times. The J gene is TRBJ2-5, the V gene TRBV2; D gene unclear. CDR3 length: 13 amino acids. Trimming shortened V by 6 bases and J by 3 bases, and 11 bases separated the two germline ends. Germline values: CDR1 SNHLY, CDR2 FYNNEI. CDR3 sequence (DNA): TGTGCCAGCAGAGAACGACGGAAAGAGACCCAGTACTTC. Its protein is CASRERRKETQYF.

This clonotype has at least ten counts. The chain is built from TRBV12-3 or TRBV12-4 and TRBJ2-3; D is perhaps TRBD1 (6 bases). The CDR3 is 15 amino acids. With 5 bases removed from V and 2 bases from J, the gap between germline ends came to 14 bases. CDR3 amino acids: CASSGTGLNTDTQYF. In DNA, the CDR3 is TGTGCCAGCAGTGGCACAGGGTTAAACACAGATACGCAGTATTTT.

This clonotype turned up a few times. The chain is built from TRBV12-3 or TRBV12-4 and TRBJ1-2; a weak D match, TRBD1 (6 bases). This CDR3 is built from 14 residues. V lost 8 bases, J lost 7 bases, and 20 bases lay in between. CDR3 nucleotides: TGTGCCAGCGCCTATGGGTGGGGGCTAGGTGGCTACACCTTC. It translates to CASAYGWGLGGYTF.

In this sample, this clonotype turned up a few times. This chain connects TRBV4-3 to TRBJ1-4; the D is unclear. Germline CDR1 and CDR2: LGHNA and YSLEER. V lost 2 bases, J lost 12 bases, and 13 bases lay in between. The CDR3 is made up of 13 amino acids. The CDR3 protein is CASSQSGGVELFF. CDR3 nucleotides: TGCGCCAGCAGCCAATCTGGAGGTGTGGAACTGTTTTTT.

This clonotype has a handful of counts. J is TRBJ2-2 and V is TRBV28; D unresolved. The CDR3 sequence is 14 residues long. Germline V gene lookup returns CDR1 MDHEN and CDR2 SYDVKM. The ends were cut back, 2 bases at V and 2 bases at J, with 6 bases in the middle. The CDR3 sequence is CASSLLSNTGELFF. In DNA form, the CDR3 reads TGTGCCAGCAGTTTACTCAGTAACACCGGGGAGCTGTTTTTT.

This clonotype was observed at least ten times. The CDR3 protein is CSQIAEQSYNEQFF. DNA of the CDR3: TGCAGTCAGATAGCGGAGCAATCCTACAATGAGCAGTTCTTC. The V and J genes are TRBV20-1 and TRBJ2-1; TRBD2 might be the D (6 bases). Germline CDR1 is DFQATT and CDR2 is SNEGSKA (reference sequence). The CDR3 is 14 residues long. The ends were cut back, 8 bases at V and 1 base at J, with 15 bases in the middle.

This clonotype was recorded at least ten times. The chain employs TRBV7-2 and TRBJ2-3; 7 positions agree with TRBD1. This CDR3 is built from 15 residues. V trimming: 5 bases; J trimming: 0 bases; junction bases outside the gene matches: 5. Per the germline V gene, CDR1 is SGHTA and CDR2 is FQGNSA. Written as DNA, the CDR3 is TGTGCCAGCAGCAGAGGGACAGTGAGCACAGATACGCAGTATTTT. Translated, it gives CASSRGTVSTDTQYF.

The chain uses TRBV20-1 and TRBJ2-1; 7 nucleotides match TRBD2. CDR1 and CDR2 (germline): DFQATT, SNEGSKA (reference sequence). V was clipped by 1 base and J by 0 bases; unmatched bases: 6. CDR3 length equals 16 residues. CDR3 in DNA: TGCAGTGCTAGAGGATTGCGGGGGAGCTCCTACAATGAGCAGTTCTTC. It specifies CSARGLRGSSYNEQFF.

The rearrangement uses TRBV18 and TRBJ2-3; possible D gene TRBD2, 5 bases. CDR3 length equals 15 residues. Trimming stripped 1 base from V and 4 bases from J, with 12 bases between. The germline gives CDR1 KGHSH, CDR2 LQKENI. The CDR3 is CASSPLVEVPDTQYF. The CDR3 region has the DNA TGTGCCAGCTCACCACTCGTGGAGGTCCCAGATACGCAGTATTTT.

This clonotype was detected ten times or more. The gene calls are TRBV25-1 and TRBJ2-7; D not resolved. Germline lookup yields CDR1 MGHDK and CDR2 SYGVNS. The CDR3 sequence is 14 residues long. The V end lost 1 base, the J end lost 0 bases, and 7 bases lay between the germline ends. Written as DNA, the CDR3 is TGTGCCAGCAGTGAATCCGGCCGCTCCTACGAGCAGTACTTC. It is translated as CASSESGRSYEQYF.

A few counts support this clonotype. The rearrangement links TRBV4-1 to TRBJ2-5, with 10 bases that match TRBD2. There are 19 residues in the CDR3. Germline values: CDR1 MGHRA, CDR2 YSYEKL. The ends lost 0 bases at V and 5 bases at J; junction bases unmatched: 15. CDR3 coding DNA: TGCGCCAGCAGCCAAGATAGTCTAGCGGGGGCGTCAGTCTGGGAGACCCAGTACTTC. As protein: CASSQDSLAGASVWETQYF.

The CDR3 protein is CASSQEHGNQPQHF. The CDR3 DNA is TGTGCCAGCAGCCAAGAACACGGAAATCAGCCCCAGCATTTT. The V call is TRBV4-2, the J call TRBJ1-5; no clear D gene. Germline-derived CDR1 and CDR2 are LGHNA and YNFKEQ. Trimming cost V 0 bases and J 4 bases, with 7 bases left between them. The CDR3 is 14 amino acids.

This clonotype was detected only a few times. The chain couples TRBV12-3 or TRBV12-4 to TRBJ2-2; 8 positions agree with TRBD1. J lost 10 bases, V lost 5 bases, and 6 bases had no gene match. The CDR3 totals 13 residues. CDR3 coding DNA: TGTGCCAGCAGTATGACAGGGGTGGAGGAGCTGTTTTTT. It translates to CASSMTGVEELFF.

The V gene is TRBV4-1, the J gene TRBJ1-3; a weak D match, TRBD1 (5 bases). The CDR3 sequence is 14 residues long. CDR1 and CDR2 from the germline V gene are MGHRA and YSYEKL. V lost 3 bases and J 2 bases, leaving 8 bases between the germline ends. CDR3 DNA sequence: TGCGCCAGCAGCCAGGGACCGGCTGGAAACACCATATATTTT. Translation: CASSQGPAGNTIYF.

The chain carries TRBV9 and TRBJ1-4, with D possibly TRBD1 on 6 matching bases. The V and J ends lost 1 base and 1 base respectively, with 8 bases between them. CDR3 length equals 15 residues. Germline CDR1 is SGDLS and CDR2 is YYNGEE. This CDR3 is CASSVSTGTNEKLFF. The CDR3 nucleotides are TGTGCCAGCAGCGTATCGACAGGAACTAATGAAAAACTGTTTTTT.

This clonotype was observed many times. The gene calls are TRBV20-1 and TRBJ2-1; perhaps D is TRBD1 or TRBD2 (7 bases each). The CDR3 is 15 amino acids. Germline lookup yields CDR1 DFQATT and CDR2 SNEGSKA (reference sequence). The V end lost 2 bases, the J end lost 1 base, and 12 bases lay between the germline ends. The chain's CDR3 is CSARFRGGSYNEQFF. The CDR3 DNA follows: TGCAGTGCTAGATTCAGGGGGGGGTCCTACAATGAGCAGTTCTTC.